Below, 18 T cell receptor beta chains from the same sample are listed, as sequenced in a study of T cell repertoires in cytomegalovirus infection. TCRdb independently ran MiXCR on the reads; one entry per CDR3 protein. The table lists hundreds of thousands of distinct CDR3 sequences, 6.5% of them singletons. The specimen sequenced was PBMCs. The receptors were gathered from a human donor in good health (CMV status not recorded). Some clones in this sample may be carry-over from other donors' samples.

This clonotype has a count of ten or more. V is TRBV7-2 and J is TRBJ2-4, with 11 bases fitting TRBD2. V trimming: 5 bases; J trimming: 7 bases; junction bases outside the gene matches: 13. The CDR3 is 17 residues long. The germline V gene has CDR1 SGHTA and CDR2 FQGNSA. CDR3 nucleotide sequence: TGTGCCAGCAGCCCCGGGACTAGCGGTAATACGAGGAACATTCAGTACTTC. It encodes CASSPGTSGNTRNIQYF.

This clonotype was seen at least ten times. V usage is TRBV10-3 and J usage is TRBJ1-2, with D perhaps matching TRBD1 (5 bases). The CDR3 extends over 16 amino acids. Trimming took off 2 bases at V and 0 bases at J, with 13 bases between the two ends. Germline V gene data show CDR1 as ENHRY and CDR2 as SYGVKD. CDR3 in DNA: TGTGCCATCAGTGAGCCTACAGGTAGAGCTAACTATGGCTACACCTTC. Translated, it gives CAISEPTGRANYGYTF.

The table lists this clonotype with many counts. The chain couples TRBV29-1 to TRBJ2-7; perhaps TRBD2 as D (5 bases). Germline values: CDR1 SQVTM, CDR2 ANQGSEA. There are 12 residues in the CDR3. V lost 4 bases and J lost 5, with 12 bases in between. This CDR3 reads CSVAPGSHEQYF. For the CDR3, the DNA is TGCAGCGTTGCCCCGGGGTCCCACGAGCAGTACTTC.

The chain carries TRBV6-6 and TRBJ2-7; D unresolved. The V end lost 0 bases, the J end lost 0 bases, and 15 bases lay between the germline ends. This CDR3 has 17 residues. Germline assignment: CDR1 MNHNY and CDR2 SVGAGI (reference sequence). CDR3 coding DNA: TGTGCCAGCAGTTACTCTTTATTGGAAAAGAGCTCCTACGAGCAGTACTTC. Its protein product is CASSYSLLEKSSYEQYF.

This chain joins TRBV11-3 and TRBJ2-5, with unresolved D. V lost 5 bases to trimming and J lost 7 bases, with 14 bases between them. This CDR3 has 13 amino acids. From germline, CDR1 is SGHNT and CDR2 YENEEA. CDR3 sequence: CASSPRNVGTQYF. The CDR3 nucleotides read TGTGCCAGCAGCCCCCGGAACGTAGGGACCCAGTACTTC. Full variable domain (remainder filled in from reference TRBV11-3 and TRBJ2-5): EAGVVQSPRYKIIEKKQPVAFWCNPISGHNTLYWYLQNLGQGPELLIRYENEEAVDDSQLPKDRFSAERLKGVDSTLKIQPAELGDSAVYLCASSPRNVGTQYFGPGTRLLVL.

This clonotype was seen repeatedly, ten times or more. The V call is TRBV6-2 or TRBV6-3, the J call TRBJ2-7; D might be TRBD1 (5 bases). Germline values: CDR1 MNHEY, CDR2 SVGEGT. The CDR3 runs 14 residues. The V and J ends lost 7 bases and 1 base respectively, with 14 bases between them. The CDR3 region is CASKSPTGSYEQYF. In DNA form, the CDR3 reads TGTGCCAGCAAATCCCCCACAGGATCCTACGAGCAGTACTTC.

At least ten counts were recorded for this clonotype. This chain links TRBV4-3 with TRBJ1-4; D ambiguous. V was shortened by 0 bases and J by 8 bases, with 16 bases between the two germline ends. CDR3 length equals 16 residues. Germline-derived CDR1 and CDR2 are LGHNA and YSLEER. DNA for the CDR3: TGCGCCAGCAGCCAAGATAGACGCGTCGTGGTGGAAAAACTGTTTTTT. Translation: CASSQDRRVVVEKLFF.

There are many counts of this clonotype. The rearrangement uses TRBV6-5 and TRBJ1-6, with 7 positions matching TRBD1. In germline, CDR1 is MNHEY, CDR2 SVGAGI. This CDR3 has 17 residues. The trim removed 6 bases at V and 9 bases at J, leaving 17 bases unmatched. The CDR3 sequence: CASRPDWGRGSGSPLHF. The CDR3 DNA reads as TGTGCCAGCAGACCCGATTGGGGCAGGGGGTCAGGTTCACCCCTCCACTTT.

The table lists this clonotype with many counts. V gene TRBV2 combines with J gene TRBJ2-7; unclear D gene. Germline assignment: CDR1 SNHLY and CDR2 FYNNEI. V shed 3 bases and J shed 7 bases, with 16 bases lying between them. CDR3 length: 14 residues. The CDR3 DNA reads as TGTGCCAGCAGTGATATCCGGACGATTGGGGAGCAGTACTTC. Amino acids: CASSDIRTIGEQYF. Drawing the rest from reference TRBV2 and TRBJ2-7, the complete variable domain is EPEVTQTPSHQVTQMGQEVILRCVPISNHLYFYWYRQILGQKVEFLVSFYNNEISEKSEIFDDQFSVERPDGSNFTLKIRSTKLEDSAMYFCASSDIRTIGEQYFGPGTRLTVT.

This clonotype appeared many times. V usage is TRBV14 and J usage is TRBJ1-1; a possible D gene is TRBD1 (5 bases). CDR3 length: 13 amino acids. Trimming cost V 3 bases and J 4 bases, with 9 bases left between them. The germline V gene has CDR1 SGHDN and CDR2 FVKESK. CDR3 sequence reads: CASSHRVVTEAFF. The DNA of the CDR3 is TGTGCCAGCAGCCACAGGGTGGTCACTGAAGCTTTCTTT.

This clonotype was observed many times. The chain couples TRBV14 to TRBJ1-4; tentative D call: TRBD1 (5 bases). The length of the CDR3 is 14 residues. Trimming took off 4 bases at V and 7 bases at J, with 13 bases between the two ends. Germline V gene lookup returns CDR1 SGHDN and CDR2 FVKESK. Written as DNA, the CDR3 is TGTGCCAGCAGCCGTCGGGGCCTCAGTGAAAAACTGTTTTTT. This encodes CASSRRGLSEKLFF.

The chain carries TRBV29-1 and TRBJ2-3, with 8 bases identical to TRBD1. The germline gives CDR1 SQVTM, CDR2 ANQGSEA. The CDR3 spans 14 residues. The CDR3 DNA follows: TGCAGTGTAAGGACAGGGTGGGGTTCAGATACGCAGTATTTT. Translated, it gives CSVRTGWGSDTQYF.

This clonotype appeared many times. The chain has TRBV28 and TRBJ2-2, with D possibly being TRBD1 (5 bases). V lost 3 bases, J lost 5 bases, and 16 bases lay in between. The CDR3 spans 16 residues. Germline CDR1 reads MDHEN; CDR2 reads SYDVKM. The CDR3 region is CASSFSGRADTGELFF. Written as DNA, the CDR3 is TGTGCCAGCAGTTTTTCCGGCAGGGCTGATACCGGGGAGCTGTTTTTT.

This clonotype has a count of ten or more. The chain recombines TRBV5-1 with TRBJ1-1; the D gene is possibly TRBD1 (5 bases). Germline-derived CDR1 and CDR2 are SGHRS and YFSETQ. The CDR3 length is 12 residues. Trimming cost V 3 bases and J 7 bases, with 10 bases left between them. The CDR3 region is CASSSGTIEAFF. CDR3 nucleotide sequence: TGCGCCAGCAGCTCGGGGACGATTGAAGCTTTCTTT.

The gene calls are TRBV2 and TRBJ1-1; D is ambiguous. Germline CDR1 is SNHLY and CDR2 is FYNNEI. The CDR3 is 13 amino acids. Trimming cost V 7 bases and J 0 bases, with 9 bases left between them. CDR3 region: CASNNEVNTEAFF. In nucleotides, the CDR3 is TGTGCCAGCAATAACGAAGTGAACACTGAAGCTTTCTTT.

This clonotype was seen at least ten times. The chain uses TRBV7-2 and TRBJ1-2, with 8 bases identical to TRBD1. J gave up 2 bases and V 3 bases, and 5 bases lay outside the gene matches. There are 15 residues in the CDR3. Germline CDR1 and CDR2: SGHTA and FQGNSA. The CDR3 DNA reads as TGTGCCAGCAGCTTTACAGGACAGGGAAACTATGGCTACACCTTC. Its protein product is CASSFTGQGNYGYTF.

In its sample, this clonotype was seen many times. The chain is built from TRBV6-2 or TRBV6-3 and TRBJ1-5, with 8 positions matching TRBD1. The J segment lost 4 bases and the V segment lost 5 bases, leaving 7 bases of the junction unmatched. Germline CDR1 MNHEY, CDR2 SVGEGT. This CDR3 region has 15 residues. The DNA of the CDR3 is TGTGCCAGCAGTCGCCACACAGGGGGAAATCAGCCCCAGCATTTT. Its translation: CASSRHTGGNQPQHF.

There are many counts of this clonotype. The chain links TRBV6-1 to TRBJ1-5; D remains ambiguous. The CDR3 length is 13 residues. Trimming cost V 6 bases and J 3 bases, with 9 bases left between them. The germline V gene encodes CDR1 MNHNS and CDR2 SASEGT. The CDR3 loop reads CASSPRDNQPQHF. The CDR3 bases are TGTGCCAGCAGCCCGCGGGACAATCAGCCCCAGCATTTT.